This entry features one T cell receptor (beta chain) sequence. Antigen: not known. This record belongs to a study of shared clonotypes between healthy human individuals. V lost 5 bases and J 1 base, leaving 23 bases between the germline ends. The CDR3 runs 19 residues. Germline CDR1 reads MNHEY; CDR2 reads SMNVEV (reference sequence). Findings and caveats of the study: Roughly 4.7% was the fraction of naive CD4 clonotypes found shared across a few donors.

Donors included only healthy HIV-negative adults lacking recent acute infections or vaccinations. All the donors were Caucasian adults who lived in Nashville, Tennessee. Generated by immunoSEQ multiplex PCR, the TCRdb table keeps only in-frame clones and is missing some. The sample shows some 1.5 million clones, nearly 99% of them seen only once. Material for sequencing was naive CD4+ T cells sorted from blood. Described subset: CD45RA+ positively selected. This chain uses TRBV27 with TRBJ2-2; perhaps TRBD2 as D (7 bases). This sequence was found in a man aged 30 to 39 in good health. As DNA, the CDR3 is TGTGCCAGCAGTGCGTACGCCGGGAAGCGGGGACAGAACACCGGGGAGCTGTTTTTT. Residues: CASSAYAGKRGQNTGELFF.